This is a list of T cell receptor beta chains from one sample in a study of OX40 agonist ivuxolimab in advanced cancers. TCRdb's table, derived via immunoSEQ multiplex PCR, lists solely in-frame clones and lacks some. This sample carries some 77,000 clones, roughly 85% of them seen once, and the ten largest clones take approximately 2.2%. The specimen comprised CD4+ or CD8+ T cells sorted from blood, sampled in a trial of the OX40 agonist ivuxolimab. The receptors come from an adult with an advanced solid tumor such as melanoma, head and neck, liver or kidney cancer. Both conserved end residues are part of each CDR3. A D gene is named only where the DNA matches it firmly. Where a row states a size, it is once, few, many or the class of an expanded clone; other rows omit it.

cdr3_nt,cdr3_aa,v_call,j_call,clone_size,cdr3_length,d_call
TGCGCCAGCAGCCTGCCTATTGGGAGCTCCTACAATGAGCAGTTCTTC,CASSLPIGSSYNEQFF,TRBV5-1,TRBJ2-1,NA,16,NA
TGTGCCAGCGTCTCAGGGAACTACGAGCAGTACTTC,CASVSGNYEQYF,TRBV2,TRBJ2-7,NA,12,NA
TGTGCCTGGAGTGCCTGGTTGGGTCCCAAAAACATTCAGTACTTC,CAWSAWLGPKNIQYF,TRBV30,TRBJ2-4,NA,15,NA
TGTGCCAGCAGTTTAAGAGGGGGGGGGAATACGCAGTATTTT,CASSLRGGGNTQYF,TRBV27,TRBJ2-3,NA,14,NA
TGTGCCAGCAGCTTTATGGGACAGGGGGCGCTCGGGGCCAACGTCCTGACTTTC,CASSFMGQGALGANVLTF,TRBV7-3,TRBJ2-6,NA,18,TRBD1
TGTGCCAGCAGTGACAAGACAGGGGGCAGTGGGGCCAACGTCCTGACTTTC,CASSDKTGGSGANVLTF,TRBV6-4,TRBJ2-6,NA,17,TRBD1
TGTGCCAGTAGTCGGACTCCCGATAGTTCCTACAATGAGCAGTTCTTC,CASSRTPDSSYNEQFF,TRBV19,TRBJ2-1,NA,16,NA
TGTGCCTGGAGTGTACAGGGTATCACTGGGGCCAACGTCCTGACTTTC,CAWSVQGITGANVLTF,TRBV30,TRBJ2-6,NA,16,NA
TGCGCCAGCAGCGGGACGGTCAACAATGAGCAGTTCTTC,CASSGTVNNEQFF,TRBV5-1,TRBJ2-1,NA,13,NA
TGTGCCAGTAGTAGGGCGGGAGACCCCGGGGAGCTGTTTTTT,CASSRAGDPGELFF,TRBV19,TRBJ2-2,NA,14,TRBD2
TGTGCCAGCAGTCCACGGACAGGGCGGAACACTGAAGCTTTCTTT,CASSPRTGRNTEAFF,TRBV6-5,TRBJ1-1,NA,15,TRBD1
TGTGCCAGTAGTATCCGACAGGGCCCAAGGACAGATACGCAGTATTTT,CASSIRQGPRTDTQYF,TRBV19,TRBJ2-3,NA,16,TRBD1
TGTGCCAGCAGTTTCTTTGGATCCGGGAGCACAGATACGCAGTATTTT,CASSFFGSGSTDTQYF,TRBV28,TRBJ2-3,NA,16,NA
TGTGCCAGCAGCCTTTTACTAGAAATAACAGGTCCTGGAAACACCATATATTTT,CASSLLLEITGPGNTIYF,TRBV7-2,TRBJ1-3,NA,18,NA
TGTGCCAGCAGTCGCCCCCAGATTCCCGGGGAGCTGTTTTTT,CASSRPQIPGELFF,TRBV28,TRBJ2-2,NA,14,NA
TGTGCCAGCAGCGTGACAGACAGCGAGCAGTACTTC,CASSVTDSEQYF,TRBV11-2,TRBJ2-7,NA,12,NA
TGCGCCAGCAGCCCGAATAAAGAGACCCAGTACTTC,CASSPNKETQYF,TRBV5-1,TRBJ2-5,NA,12,NA
TGCGCCAGCAGCCCCAGCCCAGGAGATCAGCCCCAGCATTTT,CASSPSPGDQPQHF,TRBV5-1,TRBJ1-5,many,14,NA